The entry below describes one T cell receptor beta chain. A much bigger clone sits one base away, suggesting this may be a read error. Time point in this sample: pre-sensitization, week 0. Indicated treatment: therapeutic diphenylcyclopropenone sensitization with weekly scalp DPC. The total RNA was obtained from whole blood that was not fractionated. This sample is drawn from a study of human T cells and chemical hapten exposure. Study context: Small pooled library volume differences mainly caused per-sample TCR yield variation.

Authors' methods: Samples contained a median of around 89,000 TCRs, with a range of 23,224 to 690,600. TCRdb reprocessed the RACE reads via MiXCR and lists one record per CDR3 protein. These V and J calls are TCRdb output, not the study's own analysis. The table shows tens of thousands of distinct CDR3 sequences, with about 9.4% occurring only once. Trimming stripped 4 bases from V and 2 bases from J, with 8 bases between. CDR1 and CDR2 from the germline V gene are MNHEY and SMNVEV (reference sequence). CDR3 size: 13 residues. This rearrangement joins TRBV27 to TRBJ2-5; D is uncertain. This clonotype originated in a woman aged 40 to 50 with alopecia areata. Some clones in this sample may be carry-over from other donors' samples. The specimen was whole blood, collected in connection with sensitization to the hapten diphenylcyclopropenone (DPC). The CDR3 reads CASSSWRQETQYF. The CDR3 DNA reads TGTGCCAGCAGTTCCTGGCGTCAAGAGACCCAGTACTTC.